Below are 25 T cell receptor beta chains sequenced from a single sample in a study of blood T cell repertoires in COVID-19. The protocol was immunoSEQ multiplex PCR, while the TCRdb copy is restricted to in-frame clones and leaves out a portion. The sample records some 150,000 clones, about 80% being singletons. The specimen sequenced was PBMCs or T cells enriched from blood (not recorded which). Source of these receptors: a man aged 50 to 59 who had recovered from COVID-19.

The V gene is TRBV9, the J gene TRBJ2-7, with D tentatively TRBD2 (6 bases). Looked up from germline, CDR1 is SGDLS and CDR2 is YYNGEE. V lost 0 bases and J 3 bases, leaving 13 bases between the germline ends. This CDR3 region has 15 residues. The CDR3 DNA follows: TGTGCCAGCAGCGTAGCCGCCGGGACTTTCTACGAGCAGTACTTC. Its translation is CASSVAAGTFYEQYF.

The chain uses TRBV28 and TRBJ1-2, with TRBD1 as a possible D gene (5 bases). Trimming took 6 bases from V and 3 from J, leaving 20 bases between them. Germline CDR1 MDHEN, CDR2 SYDVKM. This CDR3 is 16 amino acids long. The CDR3 DNA is TGTGCCAGCAGCCACCAAGGGGCCCCAGGTCACTATGGCTACACCTTC. Protein sequence: CASSHQGAPGHYGYTF.

V is TRBV28 and J is TRBJ2-7, with D tentatively TRBD2 (5 bases). Trimming left V 2 bases short and J 5 bases short, with 13 bases between. Per germline, CDR1 MDHEN and CDR2 SYDVKM. The CDR3 spans 14 residues. The CDR3 reads CASSLKSRAHEQYF. CDR3 nucleotides: TGTGCCAGCAGTTTAAAATCGAGGGCCCACGAGCAGTACTTC.

The chain joins TRBV12-5 to TRBJ2-2; D may be TRBD2 (5 bases). Trimming took off 6 bases at V and 6 bases at J, with 11 bases between the two ends. The CDR3 spans 13 residues. Germline CDR1 LGHNT, CDR2 FRNRAP. DNA for the CDR3: TGTGCTAGTGGACGAGCGGTGGCCGGGGAGCTGTTTTTT. It specifies CASGRAVAGELFF.

This clone occurred once. The CDR3 DNA follows: TGTGCCAGCTCACCACGGGGGGTCTCCTACGAGCAGTACTTC. Translated, it gives CASSPRGVSYEQYF. The V gene is TRBV18, the J gene TRBJ2-7; D might be TRBD2 (6 bases). The CDR3 consists of 14 residues. Between the trimmed V and J ends, which lost 1 base and 0 bases, there was a span of 7 bases. Germline CDR1 and CDR2: KGHSH and LQKENI. The complete variable domain, with remaining parts taken from reference TRBV18 and TRBJ2-7, reads NAGVMQNPRHLVRRRGQEARLRCSPMKGHSHVYWYRQLPEEGLKFMVYLQKENIIDESGMPKERFSAEFPKEGPSILRIQQVVRGDSAAYFCASSPRGVSYEQYFGPGTRLTVT.

The V gene is TRBV11-2, the J gene TRBJ1-1, with D possibly being TRBD1 (6 bases). CDR3 length: 16 amino acids. Trimming left V 1 base short and J 8 bases short, with 20 bases between. Germline CDR1 SGHAT, CDR2 FQNNGV. CDR3: CASSLALGSGEEEAFF. The CDR3 bases are TGTGCCAGCAGCTTAGCCCTCGGGTCAGGGGAAGAGGAAGCTTTCTTT. The whole variable domain, remainder taken from reference TRBV11-2 and TRBJ1-1, is EAGVAQSPRYKIIEKRQSVAFWCNPISGHATLYWYQQILGQGPKLLIQFQNNGVVDDSQLPKDRFSAERLKGVDSTLKIQPAKLEDSAVYLCASSLALGSGEEEAFFGQGTRLTVV.

The chain combines TRBV5-4 with TRBJ1-2, with 10 nucleotides matching TRBD1. The CDR3 sequence is 13 residues long. With 3 bases clipped from V and 5 bases from J, the junction kept 1 base outside the gene matches. Germline CDR1 and CDR2: SGHNT and YYREEE (reference sequence). The CDR3, as DNA: TGTGCCAGCAGCTCGGGACAGGGGTATGGCTACACCTTC. Translating it yields CASSSGQGYGYTF.

This chain joins TRBV5-8 and TRBJ1-5; D gene uncertain. CDR3 length: 16 amino acids. Germline V gene sequence: CDR1 SGHTS, CDR2 YDEGEE. V dropped 0 bases and J dropped 6 bases, with 16 bases sitting between them. CDR3 bases: TGTGCCAGCAGCTTGGAGTTTGGCAGGTGGGCTCAGCCCCAGCATTTT. This gives the protein CASSLEFGRWAQPQHF.

The J gene is TRBJ2-5, the V gene TRBV11-2, with TRBD2 as a possible D gene (5 bases). Germline loops: CDR1 SGHAT, CDR2 FQNNGV. The germline V and J ends were trimmed by 1 base and 4 bases, with 7 bases remaining between them. CDR3 size: 13 residues. This CDR3 is CASSLVRGETQYF. The DNA of the CDR3 is TGTGCCAGCAGCTTAGTACGGGGAGAGACCCAGTACTTC.

This chain uses TRBV7-9 with TRBJ2-5; tentatively, D is TRBD1 (6 bases). Germline CDR1 reads SEHNR; CDR2 reads FQNEAQ (reference sequence). CDR3 length equals 17 residues. The germline V and J ends were trimmed by 0 bases and 2 bases, with 16 bases remaining between them. Here the CDR3 DNA reads TGTGCCAGCAGCTTAGCGACCCCGGACAGAAAACAAGAGACCCAGTACTTC. Translated, it gives CASSLATPDRKQETQYF.

This clone came up once. The genes are TRBV9 and TRBJ1-5; tentatively, D is TRBD1 (6 bases). From germline, CDR1 is SGDLS and CDR2 YYNGEE. Trimming shortened V by 0 bases and J by 8 bases, and 15 bases separated the two germline ends. The CDR3 is 15 residues long. CDR3 nucleotides: TGTGCCAGCAGCGTAGGCCCAGGGGCCGGGAAGCCCCAGCATTTT. This translates into CASSVGPGAGKPQHF. Supplemented by reference TRBV9 and TRBJ1-5, the full variable domain reads DSGVTQTPKHLITATGQRVTLRCSPRSGDLSVYWYQQSLDQGLQFLIQYYNGEERAKGNILERFSAQQFPDLHSELNLSSLELGDSALYFCASSVGPGAGKPQHFGDGTRLSIL.

The genes are TRBV11-3 and TRBJ1-6; TRBD1 is a possible D gene (6 bases). Germline CDR1 is SGHNT and CDR2 is YENEEA. The CDR3 consists of 18 residues. V was shortened by 1 base and J by 0 bases, with 13 bases between the two germline ends. The CDR3 loop is CASSLVTGTSSYNSPLHF. DNA of the CDR3: TGTGCCAGCAGCTTAGTTACAGGGACTAGCTCCTATAATTCACCCCTCCACTTT.

This clone was detected many times. This chain links TRBV28 with TRBJ1-6, with a weak D call TRBD1 (6 bases). The germline V gene has CDR1 MDHEN and CDR2 SYDVKM. V was shortened by 2 bases and J by 7 bases, with 12 bases between the two germline ends. The CDR3 has 15 residues. The CDR3 nucleotides read TGTGCCAGCAGTTTACCGACAGGCACCAATTCACCCCTCCACTTT. Translating gives CASSLPTGTNSPLHF.

The J gene is TRBJ2-1, the V gene TRBV18, with D possibly matching TRBD2 (5 bases). Germline V gives CDR1 KGHSH, CDR2 LQKENI. The CDR3 has 14 amino acids. V lost 2 bases and J lost 7, with 12 bases in between. CDR3 residues: CASSPELLVNEQFF. In nucleotides, the CDR3 is TGTGCCAGCTCACCAGAACTACTAGTGAATGAGCAGTTCTTC.

This chain links TRBV5-1 with TRBJ1-6; 10 bases are a match to TRBD1. Looked up from germline, CDR1 is SGHRS and CDR2 is YFSETQ. J lost 8 bases, V lost 3 bases, and 8 bases had no gene match. The CDR3 sequence is 16 residues long. This chain's CDR3 is CASSYQGGTGDSPLHF. CDR3 DNA: TGCGCCAGCAGCTACCAGGGGGGGACAGGGGATTCACCCCTCCACTTT.

The CDR3 DNA follows: TGTGCCAGCTCACCGAGCGCCGATCCTGGAAACACCATATATTTT. Protein: CASSPSADPGNTIYF. The V call is TRBV18, the J call TRBJ1-3; D gene unclear. V lost 3 bases and J 2 bases, leaving 11 bases between the germline ends. The germline gives CDR1 KGHSH, CDR2 LQKENI. This CDR3 contains 15 residues. Full variable domain (missing parts from reference TRBV18 and TRBJ1-3): NAGVMQNPRHLVRRRGQEARLRCSPMKGHSHVYWYRQLPEEGLKFMVYLQKENIIDESGMPKERFSAEFPKEGPSILRIQQVVRGDSAAYFCASSPSADPGNTIYFGEGSWLTVV.

J is TRBJ2-2 and V is TRBV9, with no clear D. V gave up 4 bases and J gave up 7 bases, with 8 bases separating them. This CDR3 spans 12 amino acids. The V gene's germline CDR1 is SGDLS and CDR2 YYNGEE. The DNA of the CDR3 is TGTGCCAGCAGCCCCAGTATCGGGGAGCTGTTTTTT. Its translation is CASSPSIGELFF. Together with reference TRBV9 and TRBJ2-2, the CDR3 gives the full variable domain: DSGVTQTPKHLITATGQRVTLRCSPRSGDLSVYWYQQSLDQGLQFLIQYYNGEERAKGNILERFSAQQFPDLHSELNLSSLELGDSALYFCASSPSIGELFFGEGSRLTVL.

The chain carries TRBV19 and TRBJ2-7, with 9 bases that match TRBD1. The ends lost 10 bases at V and 6 bases at J; junction bases unmatched: 13. CDR1 and CDR2 (germline): LNHDA, SQIVND (reference sequence). The CDR3 has 14 residues. The DNA for the CDR3 is TGTGCCAAGACACCGGGACAGGGAGTTTCCGAGCAGTACTTC. It specifies CAKTPGQGVSEQYF.

The chain has TRBV5-1 and TRBJ1-1; D call uncertain. Trimming left V 0 bases short and J 6 bases short, with 12 bases between. In germline, CDR1 is SGHRS, CDR2 YFSETQ. This CDR3 comprises 14 residues. The CDR3 coding sequence is TGCGCCAGCAGCTTGGGACGGCCGGGAGCTGAAGCTTTCTTT. As protein: CASSLGRPGAEAFF. Using reference TRBV5-1 and TRBJ1-1 for the parts outside the CDR3, the full variable domain is KAGVTQTPRYLIKTRGQQVTLSCSPISGHRSVSWYQQTPGQGLQFLFEYFSETQRNKGNFPGRFSGRQFSNSRSEMNVSTLELGDSALYLCASSLGRPGAEAFFGQGTRLTVV.

The chain has TRBV6-5 and TRBJ2-5, with D uncertain. V dropped 0 bases and J dropped 5 bases, with 10 bases sitting between them. The length of the CDR3 is 14 residues. Germline loops: CDR1 MNHEY, CDR2 SVGAGI. CDR3 sequence reads: CASSYSGSPETQYF. The CDR3 DNA reads TGTGCCAGCAGTTACTCGGGCAGCCCGGAGACCCAGTACTTC.

The chain combines TRBV5-1 with TRBJ1-1; tentative D call: TRBD1 (5 bases). Germline V gene lookup returns CDR1 SGHRS and CDR2 YFSETQ. The CDR3 is 15 amino acids. V dropped 3 bases and J dropped 3 bases, with 15 bases sitting between them. The CDR3 loop reads CASSWGGRSDTEAFF. CDR3 nucleotides: TGCGCCAGCAGCTGGGGGGGTAGGTCGGACACTGAAGCTTTCTTT.

This clone was observed a few times. V gene TRBV7-3 combines with J gene TRBJ2-2; D possibly corresponds to TRBD2 (6 bases). This CDR3 is 16 amino acids long. Germline CDR1 reads SGHTA; CDR2 reads FQGTGA. Trimming cost V 0 bases and J 1 base, with 9 bases left between them. DNA for the CDR3: TGTGCCAGCAGCTTAACCGGGGGATGGAACACCGGGGAGCTGTTTTTT. Its protein is CASSLTGGWNTGELFF.

The rearrangement uses TRBV19 and TRBJ2-1; 16 positions agree with TRBD2. The V gene end was trimmed by 1 base and the J gene end by 6 bases; junction bases not matched to a gene: 6. This CDR3 region has 18 residues. The germline V gene encodes CDR1 LNHDA and CDR2 SQIVND (reference sequence). The CDR3 DNA follows: TGTGCCAGTAGTATAGCCGGGACTAGCGGGGGGGTGATCAATGAGCAGTTCTTC. Translated: CASSIAGTSGGVINEQFF.

The chain has TRBV9 and TRBJ1-3; D perhaps matches TRBD1 (5 bases). Between the trimmed V and J ends, which lost 2 bases and 4 bases, there was a span of 16 bases. The CDR3 is 16 residues long. Germline CDR1 is SGDLS and CDR2 is YYNGEE. The CDR3: CASSVGLQASGNTIYF. As DNA, the CDR3 is TGTGCCAGCAGCGTGGGACTTCAGGCATCCGGAAACACCATATATTTT.

Only one count was recorded for this clone. The chain employs TRBV6-1 and TRBJ2-7; D unclear. Germline CDR1 MNHNS, CDR2 SASEGT. The ends were cut back, 1 base at V and 2 bases at J, with 12 bases in the middle. The CDR3 runs 15 residues. CDR3 sequence reads: CASSEDFTMAYEQYF. CDR3 in DNA: TGTGCCAGCAGTGAAGACTTTACGATGGCCTACGAGCAGTACTTC.